The 25 T cell receptor beta chains below were found in one sample sequenced in a study of blood T cells in healthy people across ages. A second PCR, run for roughly 7 to 11 cycles, used a sample-barcoded 5' primer plus a J-beta primer mix. One entry per CDR3 protein results from TCRdb running MiXCR on the 5' RACE reads. The data contain 650,000 to 1,000,000 distinct CDR3 sequences, 36% of them seen just once; the ten biggest clones take up 10% to 15%. The specimen sequenced was blood. These receptor sequences come from a man younger than 35 in good health.

Of note for this clonotype: Given a much more abundant clone one base away, this may be a read error. V gene TRBV5-1 combines with J gene TRBJ2-4, with D uncertain. The J call may be wrong; the DNA end is better matched by TRBJ2-7. The CDR3 spans 15 residues. Germline V gene lookup returns CDR1 SGHRS and CDR2 YFSETQ. The CDR3 bases are TGCGCCAGCAGCTCTTCCCGAGTCCCGGACTACGAGCAGTACTTC. Residues: CASSSSRVPDYEQYF.

This clonotype has at least ten counts. The chain combines TRBV12-3 or TRBV12-4 with TRBJ1-2; D ambiguous. V shed 1 base and J shed 5 bases, with 11 bases lying between them. The CDR3 is made up of 14 amino acids. The CDR3: CASSLDAPGYGYTF. For the CDR3, the DNA is TGTGCCAGCAGTTTAGACGCCCCCGGGTATGGCTACACCTTC.

The V gene is TRBV7-2, the J gene TRBJ2-5; the match to TRBD1 covers 9 bases. With V trimmed by 5 bases and J by 5 bases, 6 bases remained unmatched. Germline V CDR1 and CDR2: SGHTA, FQGNSA. The CDR3 covers 14 residues. The CDR3 DNA is TGTGCCAGCAGCCGCGGTGGGACAGGGGAGACCCAGTACTTC. This translates into CASSRGGTGETQYF.

This sequence joins TRBV7-9 and TRBJ1-4, with D perhaps matching TRBD1 (6 bases). The V end lost 1 base, the J end lost 4 bases, and 19 bases lay between the germline ends. The CDR3 runs 18 residues. CDR1 SEHNR and CDR2 FQNEAQ come from the germline V gene (reference sequence). CDR3 protein: CASSLVVRYGGLNEKLFF. In DNA form, the CDR3 reads TGTGCCAGCAGCTTAGTCGTTCGGTACGGGGGCCTTAATGAAAAACTGTTTTTT.

This clonotype was picked up a small number of times. J is TRBJ2-7 and V is TRBV12-3 or TRBV12-4; D is unclear. The CDR3 loop spans 15 amino acids. Trimming pared 8 bases from V and 7 bases from J, leaving 24 bases between. The CDR3 region has the DNA TGTGCCAGCCTAGGTAGGGTAGAACGCTACAATGAGCAGTACTTC. Translated: CASLGRVERYNEQYF.

To note about this clonotype: A read error may be the cause here, since a much bigger clone is one base away. V gene TRBV6-1 combines with J gene TRBJ2-1, with D possibly TRBD1 on 5 matching bases. CDR3 length: 11 residues. The V gene lost 10 bases and the J gene lost 10 bases, with 14 bases spanning the gap. The V gene's germline CDR1 is MNHNS and CDR2 SASEGT. The CDR3 sequence: CATTRVYEQFF. The CDR3 nucleotides read TGTGCCACCACCAGGGTCTACGAGCAGTTCTTC.

The chain carries TRBV5-8 and TRBJ1-5; TRBD1 might be the D (5 bases). The V end was cut by 3 bases, the J end by 2 bases, with 9 bases between. The CDR3 is 14 amino acids. Germline values: CDR1 SGHTS, CDR2 YDEGEE. Here the CDR3 DNA reads TGTGCCAGCAGCTGGGACCCAGGCAATCAGCCCCAGCATTTT. The encoded protein is CASSWDPGNQPQHF.

This clonotype was counted ten times or more. This chain uses TRBV29-1 with TRBJ2-3; 8 bases are a match to TRBD2. The CDR3 totals 13 residues. Trimming cost V 3 bases and J 5 bases; bases outside gene matches: 4. Germline lookup yields CDR1 SQVTM and CDR2 ANQGSEA. CDR3 sequence (DNA): TGCAGCGTTGATCGGGGGGGGCGAGATACGCAGTATTTT. This gives the protein CSVDRGGRDTQYF.

This clonotype was seen a few times. The gene calls are TRBV5-1 and TRBJ2-1; the D gene is possibly TRBD2 (6 bases). The CDR3 spans 20 residues. Germline CDR1 and CDR2: SGHRS and YFSETQ. V was cut by 0 bases and J by 8 bases, with 30 bases left in between. DNA for the CDR3: TGCGCCAGCAGCTTGGCCAAGTTTTTTGCCGGTGGACGCGGGGCGGATGAGCAGTTCTTC. Encoded protein: CASSLAKFFAGGRGADEQFF.

This clonotype occurred a few times. The chain combines TRBV6-5 with TRBJ1-1; 7 bases fit TRBD1. The CDR3 runs to 13 residues. Looked up from germline, CDR1 is MNHEY and CDR2 is SVGAGI. V lost 8 bases, J lost 7 bases, and 10 bases stayed unmatched. The CDR3 here is CASRLDRDDEAFF. As DNA, the CDR3 is TGTGCCAGCCGACTTGACAGGGATGATGAAGCTTTCTTT.

This chain connects TRBV6-2 or TRBV6-3 to TRBJ1-5; D is ambiguous. The CDR3 is 17 residues long. Looked up from germline, CDR1 is MNHEY and CDR2 is SVGEGT. Between the trimmed V and J ends, which lost 7 bases and 0 bases, there was a span of 19 bases. Here the CDR3 DNA reads TGTGCCAGCACGCCGCCGGGCGACTCTTATAGCAATCAGCCCCAGCATTTT. It is translated as CASTPPGDSYSNQPQHF.

Comment on this clonotype: A much bigger clone sits one base away, suggesting this may be a read error. This chain uses TRBV20-1 with TRBJ2-7, with TRBD2 identical over 11 bases. The CDR3 spans 14 residues. Germline assignment: CDR1 DFQATT and CDR2 SNEGSKA (reference sequence). V lost 5 bases and J lost 0; bases outside the gene matches: 3. The CDR3: CSAWTSGYSYEQYF. The CDR3 region has the DNA TGCAGTGCTTGGACTAGCGGGTACTCCTACGAGCAGTACTTC.

This clonotype has a count of ten or more. The rearrangement links TRBV10-3 to TRBJ1-1, with D unclear. Trimming stripped 6 bases from V and 10 bases from J, with 21 bases between. CDR3 length equals 14 residues. Per the germline V gene, CDR1 is ENHRY and CDR2 is SYGVKD. The CDR3 is CAIRERTRPGGAFF. CDR3 sequence (DNA): TGTGCCATCAGAGAGCGCACCAGACCCGGAGGAGCTTTCTTT.

The V call is TRBV7-2, the J call TRBJ1-3, with 7 bases that match TRBD1. Germline CDR1 reads SGHTA; CDR2 reads FQGNSA. This CDR3 spans 16 amino acids. V lost 5 bases, J lost 3 bases, and 10 bases stayed unmatched. The CDR3 reads CASSMGQPAHGNTIYF. CDR3 coding DNA: TGTGCCAGCAGCATGGGACAGCCGGCTCATGGAAACACCATATATTTT.

Turning to this clonotype: A much more abundant neighbour one base away suggests this may be a read error. The gene calls are TRBV12-3 or TRBV12-4 and TRBJ2-5; D not resolved. CDR3 length: 11 amino acids. The CDR3 DNA reads as TGTGCCAGCTCCTGGGCGGAGACCCGGTACTTC. Residues: CASSWAETRYF.

CDR3 bases: TGTGCCAGCAGCTCCCCTCGGGCTAGCGGGGGGGCGGGTAATGAGCAGTTCTTC. It specifies CASSSPRASGGAGNEQFF. The chain carries TRBV7-2 and TRBJ2-1; 12 bases match TRBD2. From germline, CDR1 is SGHTA and CDR2 FQGNSA. The length of the CDR3 is 18 residues. The V and J ends lost 4 bases and 7 bases, in that order; junction bases with no gene match: 14.

This clonotype was found a few times. V and J are TRBV3-1 and TRBJ1-1, with TRBD1 as a possible D gene (5 bases). Germline V gene data show CDR1 as LGHDT and CDR2 as YNNKEL (reference sequence). This CDR3 is 14 amino acids long. V was cut by 0 bases and J by 11 bases, with 16 bases left in between. The CDR3 region has the DNA TGTGCCAGCAGCCAAGATACCGGGGGACCGGGGGCTTTCTTT. Its translation: CASSQDTGGPGAFF.

This clonotype was observed a handful of times. The chain carries TRBV7-2 and TRBJ1-2; TRBD1 might be the D (6 bases). Germline lookup yields CDR1 SGHTA and CDR2 FQGNSA. Trimming stripped 1 base from V and 4 bases from J, with 13 bases between. This CDR3 region has 15 residues. CDR3 DNA sequence: TGTGCCAGCAGCTTAGGGGGGCAGGGGACCTATGGCTACACCTTC. It codes for CASSLGGQGTYGYTF.

This clonotype occurred once. This rearrangement joins TRBV7-2 to TRBJ2-3; 8 bases line up with TRBD1. Germline V gene sequence: CDR1 SGHTA, CDR2 FQGNSA. This CDR3 contains 14 residues. The J segment lost 8 bases and the V segment lost 3 bases, leaving 7 bases of the junction unmatched. The DNA for the CDR3 is TGTGCCAGCAGCTTCCGGGACAGGCGGGGTACGCAGTATTTT. It specifies CASSFRDRRGTQYF. Full variable domain (rest looked up from reference TRBV7-2 and TRBJ2-3): GAGVSQSPSNKVTEKGKDVELRCDPISGHTALYWYRQSLGQGLEFLIYFQGNSAPDKSGLPSDRFSAERTGGSVSTLTIQRTQQEDSAVYLCASSFRDRRGTQYFGPGTRLTVL.

This clonotype was counted a few times. The chain carries TRBV20-1 and TRBJ2-7; D is possibly TRBD2 (6 bases). The V and J ends lost 5 bases and 0 bases respectively, with 11 bases between them. Germline V gives CDR1 DFQATT, CDR2 SNEGSKA (reference sequence). This CDR3 contains 13 residues. DNA for the CDR3: TGCAGTGCTTACCCCGGGGGCTCCTACGAGCAGTACTTC. The encoded protein is CSAYPGGSYEQYF.

There are a few counts of this clonotype. V usage is TRBV20-1 and J usage is TRBJ2-1, with 8 bases that match TRBD2. The length of the CDR3 is 17 residues. Germline V gene sequence: CDR1 DFQATT, CDR2 SNEGSKA (reference sequence). Unmatched junction bases numbered 11, after V lost 0 bases and J lost 4 bases. CDR3 in amino acids: CSARDYGGGRKYNEQFF. The DNA for the CDR3 is TGCAGTGCTAGAGATTATGGCGGGGGGCGAAAATACAATGAGCAGTTCTTC.

The chain links TRBV5-1 to TRBJ2-1, with 7 positions matching TRBD2. The last part of the DNA fits TRBJ2-7 better; the J call may be wrong. The CDR3 runs 15 residues. The germline V gene has CDR1 SGHRS and CDR2 YFSETQ. CDR3 amino acids: CASSPEAGTYNEQYF. The CDR3 nucleotides read TGCGCCAGCAGCCCAGAAGCGGGGACCTACAATGAGCAGTACTTC.

CDR3: CASSSGGGLGEQYF. CDR3 bases: TGTGCCAGTAGTAGTGGCGGGGGGCTGGGCGAGCAGTACTTC. This chain connects TRBV19 to TRBJ2-4, with TRBD2 matching 8 bases. The DNA end is more similar to TRBJ2-7, so the J call may be wrong. CDR1 is LNHDA, CDR2 SQIVND, per germline (reference sequence). This CDR3 spans 14 amino acids.

The chain's CDR3 is CASSVGPSNEQFF. The CDR3 DNA follows: TGTGCCAGCAGCGTAGGCCCCAGCAATGAGCAGTTCTTC. The rearrangement uses TRBV9 and TRBJ2-1; D unclear. Germline lookup yields CDR1 SGDLS and CDR2 YYNGEE. V dropped 0 bases and J dropped 6 bases, with 7 bases sitting between them. The CDR3 extends over 13 amino acids.

The rearrangement joins TRBV18 to TRBJ2-5; D is unclear. Trimming took 3 bases from V and 5 from J, leaving 10 bases between them. Germline V gene lookup returns CDR1 KGHSH and CDR2 LQKENI. The CDR3 is made up of 13 amino acids. The CDR3 here is CASSPQLDETQYF. As DNA, the CDR3 is TGTGCCAGCTCACCGCAGCTAGACGAGACCCAGTACTTC.